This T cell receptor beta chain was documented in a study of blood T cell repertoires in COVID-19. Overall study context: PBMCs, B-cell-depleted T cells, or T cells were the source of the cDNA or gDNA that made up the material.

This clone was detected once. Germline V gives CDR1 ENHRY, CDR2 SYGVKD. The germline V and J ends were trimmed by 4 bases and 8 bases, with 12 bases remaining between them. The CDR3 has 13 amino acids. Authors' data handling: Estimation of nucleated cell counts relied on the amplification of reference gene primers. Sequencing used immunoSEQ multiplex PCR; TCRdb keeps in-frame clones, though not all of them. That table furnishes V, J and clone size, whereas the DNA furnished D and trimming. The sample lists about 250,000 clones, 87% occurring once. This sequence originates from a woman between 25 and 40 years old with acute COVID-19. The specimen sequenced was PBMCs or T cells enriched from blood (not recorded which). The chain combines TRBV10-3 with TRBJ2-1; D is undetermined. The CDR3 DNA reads TGTGCCATCAGTGCCACCCCAGGTGATGAGCAGTTCTTC. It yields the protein CAISATPGDEQFF.